Below, 25 T cell receptor beta chains from the same sample are listed, as sequenced in a study of metastatic and nonmetastatic thyroid tumors. MiXCR was used by TCRdb to re-call the PCR reads. Of some 27,000 clones in the sample, approximately 3.7% were seen once. No patient received treatment before thyroid surgery. Sequenced input: blood. The receptor set was obtained from a male donor with papillary thyroid cancer or a benign thyroid nodule (not recorded which). Some clones in this sample may be carry-over from other donors' samples.

The chain links TRBV9 to TRBJ2-2; no firm D call. Germline V gene data show CDR1 as SGDLS and CDR2 as YYNGEE. This CDR3 is built from 11 residues. The V end was cut by 8 bases, the J end by 5 bases, with 7 bases between. The CDR3 here is CARSNTGELFF. The CDR3 DNA follows: TGTGCCAGAAGTAATACCGGGGAGCTGTTTTTT.

This clone occurred many times. Distinct nucleotide sequences in the sample also encode this CDR3. This chain joins TRBV15 and TRBJ1-1, with D hard to call. Germline lookup yields CDR1 LNHNV and CDR2 YYDKDF (reference sequence). CDR3 length equals 14 residues. V gave up 1 base and J gave up 11 bases, with 17 bases separating them. This chain's CDR3 is CATSRAGGASEAFF. The CDR3 DNA reads TGTGCCACCAGCAGAGCGGGAGGAGCCTCCGAGGCTTTCTTT.

This clone has just a few counts. The chain uses TRBV20-1 and TRBJ2-7; D remains unclear. Trimming removed 6 bases from V and 0 bases from J, with 12 bases in between. CDR1 and CDR2 (germline): DFQATT, SNEGSKA (reference sequence). The CDR3 runs to 13 residues. CDR3 sequence: CSAPATSSYEQYF. In nucleotides, the CDR3 is TGCAGTGCCCCGGCTACCTCCTCCTACGAGCAGTACTTC.

This clone is termed medium-sized. The chain employs TRBV6-1 and TRBJ2-1; 7 nucleotides match TRBD1. There are 13 residues in the CDR3. The junction had 5 bases not matched to a gene; V was cut back by 3 bases and J by 9 bases. CDR1 and CDR2 (germline): MNHNS, SASEGT. CDR3 in amino acids: CASSDWTGSEQFF. The CDR3 DNA sequence: TGTGCCAGCAGTGATTGGACAGGCAGTGAGCAGTTCTTC.

This clone was detected a few times. The rearrangement joins TRBV5-1 to TRBJ2-1; 14 bases line up with TRBD2. V was clipped by 1 base and J by 6 bases; unmatched bases: 6. This CDR3 is 17 amino acids long. The germline V gene encodes CDR1 SGHRS and CDR2 YFSETQ. The CDR3 region has the DNA TGCGCCAGCAGCTTGACCGGGACTAGCGGGAGTGGCAATGAGCAGTTCTTC. It encodes CASSLTGTSGSGNEQFF.

In its sample, this clone ranks as medium-sized. The chain employs TRBV6-4 and TRBJ1-1; D is ambiguous. The V and J ends lost 2 bases and 3 bases respectively, with 7 bases between them. The CDR3 is made up of 13 amino acids. The V gene's germline CDR1 is MRHNA and CDR2 SNTAGT. The CDR3 DNA reads TGTGCCAGCAGTGACAGGGAGGACACTGAAGCTTTCTTT. Protein sequence: CASSDREDTEAFF.

This clone was observed many times. The chain recombines TRBV10-2 with TRBJ2-7; D uncertain. The CDR3 spans 15 residues. From germline, CDR1 is WSHSY and CDR2 SAAADI. V lost 2 bases and J 3 bases, leaving 14 bases between the germline ends. CDR3 DNA: TGCGCCAGCAGTGAGCCGGACGTCTCGAACTACGAGCAGTACTTC. As protein: CASSEPDVSNYEQYF.

This sequence joins TRBV5-1 and TRBJ2-7; a possible D gene is TRBD1 (6 bases). Germline assignment: CDR1 SGHRS and CDR2 YFSETQ. The CDR3 runs to 15 residues. CDR3 in DNA: TGCTCCATCTCCCGCGTTGAGGGGGTGGCCTACGAGCAGTACTTC. Its translation: CSISRVEGVAYEQYF.

This clone was observed a handful of times. The CDR3 loop is CASSSRGDTQYF. CDR3 in DNA: TGTGCCAGCAGTTCAAGGGGTGATACGCAGTATTTT. The rearrangement uses TRBV27 and TRBJ2-3, with D tentatively TRBD1 (5 bases). CDR1 and CDR2 (germline): MNHEY, SMNVEV (reference sequence). This CDR3 has 12 amino acids. Trimming took off 4 bases at V and 6 bases at J, with 8 bases between the two ends.

This clone was seen ten or more times. The chain recombines TRBV5-8 with TRBJ2-6; D may be TRBD2 (7 bases). Trimming took 5 bases from V and 3 from J, leaving 15 bases between them. CDR1 and CDR2 from the germline V gene are SGHTS and YDEGEE. This CDR3 contains 16 residues. This CDR3 reads CASSDGGASGANVLTF. The CDR3 DNA reads as TGTGCCAGCAGTGATGGGGGGGCGAGTGGGGCCAACGTCCTGACTTTC.

Of note for this clone: A read error is possible here, since a much larger clone lies one base away. V and J are TRBV6-1 and TRBJ1-5; TRBD1 is a possible D gene (6 bases). This CDR3 contains 16 residues. V was cut by 11 bases and J by 2 bases, with 22 bases left in between. The germline CDR1 and CDR2 sequences are MNHNS and SASEGT. The CDR3 DNA is TGTGCCTCGGGGGTAAGGGGGGGCTCAGGCAATCAGCCCCAGCATTTT. The encoded protein is CASGVRGGSGNQPQHF.

This clone was recorded many times. The chain employs TRBV28 and TRBJ1-4; unclear D gene. This CDR3 spans 12 amino acids. CDR1 is MDHEN, CDR2 SYDVKM, per germline. The V end was cut by 8 bases, the J end by 3 bases, with 7 bases between. CDR3 in DNA: TGTGCCAGCGGACCGGCTAATGAAAAACTGTTTTTT. This sequence encodes CASGPANEKLFF.

This clone was picked up many times. The CDR3 DNA reads as TGTGCCAGCAGCTACACAGGGGCCGCCACCTACGAGCAGTACTTC. Residues: CASSYTGAATYEQYF. This rearrangement joins TRBV7-9 to TRBJ2-7; 7 bases line up with TRBD1. Trimming cost V 4 bases and J 2 bases; bases outside gene matches: 8. Germline lookup yields CDR1 SEHNR and CDR2 FQNEAQ (reference sequence). The CDR3 runs to 15 residues.

This clone was seen more than once but under ten times. Here the CDR3 omits its conserved ending phenylalanine or tryptophan, so a read error is the likely source. This sequence joins TRBV28 and TRBJ2-5, with 7 bases that match TRBD1. The length of the CDR3 is 14 residues. CDR1 and CDR2 from the germline V gene are MDHEN and SYDVKM. Here the CDR3 DNA reads TGTGCCGGCAGCTCCGACAGGGCCCAAGAGACCCAGTACTCC. Translation gives CAGSSDRAQETQYS.

This clone has ten or more counts. The chain is built from TRBV5-1 and TRBJ1-1; TRBD1 might be the D (5 bases). This CDR3 is built from 12 residues. V was cut by 2 bases and J by 8 bases, with 10 bases left in between. Looked up from germline, CDR1 is SGHRS and CDR2 is YFSETQ. DNA for the CDR3: TGCGCCAGCAGCTTTCAGGGATACGAAGCTTTCTTT. It encodes CASSFQGYEAFF.

Of note for this clone: An end of the junction does not agree with germline; a read error may underlie this. V usage is TRBV24-1 and J usage is TRBJ2-2, with D perhaps being TRBD1 or TRBD2 (5 bases each). The CDR3 covers 15 residues. Germline values: CDR1 KGHDR, CDR2 SFDVKD. The CDR3 is CDTSPRGANTGEMFF. CDR3 coding DNA: TGTGACACCAGTCCACGAGGGGCAAACACCGGGGAGATGTTTTTT.

This clone was seen at least ten times. V gene TRBV14 combines with J gene TRBJ1-2; D uncertain. This CDR3 spans 12 amino acids. Germline CDR1 and CDR2: SGHDN and FVKESK. Trimming removed 0 bases from V and 7 bases from J, with 6 bases in between. The CDR3 region has the DNA TGTGCCAGCAGCCAAGATCGGGGTGGCTACACCTTC. Translated, it gives CASSQDRGGYTF. The variable domain in full, completed from reference TRBV14 and TRBJ1-2, reads EAGVTQFPSHSVIEKGQTVTLRCDPISGHDNLYWYRRVMGKEIKFLLHFVKESKQDESGMPNNRFLAERTGGTYSTLKVQPAELEDSGVYFCASSQDRGGYTFGSGTRLTVV.

This clone has a count of ten or more. The chain couples TRBV24-1 to TRBJ1-3; D not certain. Germline lookup yields CDR1 KGHDR and CDR2 SFDVKD. Trimming removed 9 bases at V and 3 bases at J, with 17 bases between. The CDR3 runs 15 residues. The CDR3 DNA sequence: TGTGCCACCCCTGATCAACACGCTTTTGGAAACACCATATATTTT. Protein product: CATPDQHAFGNTIYF.

There are many counts of this clone. The J gene is TRBJ1-1, the V gene TRBV30, with unresolved D. CDR1 GTSNPN and CDR2 SVGIG come from the germline V gene (reference sequence). This CDR3 is built from 13 residues. V shed 0 bases and J shed 1 base, with 6 bases lying between them. As DNA, the CDR3 is TGTGCCTGGAGTGTAATGAGGAACACTGAAGCTTTCTTT. Translated, it gives CAWSVMRNTEAFF.

This clone qualifies as medium-sized (0.01 to 0.1%). The J gene is TRBJ1-5, the V gene TRBV28, with D unclear. CDR1 is MDHEN, CDR2 SYDVKM, per germline. The CDR3 loop spans 13 amino acids. The germline V and J ends were trimmed by 7 bases and 9 bases, with 16 bases remaining between them. CDR3 coding DNA: TGTGCCAGCACCTCGAGGGCCATGGGGCCCCAGCATTTT. It yields the protein CASTSRAMGPQHF.

The V gene is TRBV6-1, the J gene TRBJ1-2, with D unclear. The CDR3 is made up of 17 amino acids. Deletions cut 1 base from V and 1 base from J, with 16 bases between. CDR1 and CDR2 (germline): MNHNS, SASEGT. CDR3 protein: CASSEEVVNVDNYGYTF. The CDR3 region has the DNA TGTGCCAGCAGTGAAGAAGTGGTGAATGTAGATAACTATGGCTACACCTTC.

This sequence joins TRBV7-3 and TRBJ2-2; D is uncertain. V lost 7 bases to trimming and J lost 2 bases, with 8 bases between them. CDR1 SGHTA and CDR2 FQGTGA come from the germline V gene. CDR3 length: 13 amino acids. CDR3 sequence (DNA): TGTGCCAGCACCATACTTAACACCGGGGAGCTGTTTTTT. Its protein product is CASTILNTGELFF.

This clone is classed as medium-sized (0.01 to 0.1%). The V call is TRBV6-1, the J call TRBJ1-5; weak D call: TRBD1 (6 bases). Trimming removed 8 bases at V and 6 bases at J, with 23 bases between. This CDR3 comprises 16 residues. In germline, CDR1 is MNHNS, CDR2 SASEGT. The CDR3 DNA sequence: TGTGCCAGCTTGGCGTCAGGGGCAGGATGGTTTCAGCCCCAGCATTTT. Amino acid sequence: CASLASGAGWFQPQHF.

In this sample, this clone turned up a few times. V and J are TRBV6-1 and TRBJ2-1; either TRBD1 or TRBD2 may fit D (5 bases each). V was cut by 7 bases and J by 0 bases, with 13 bases left in between. Germline CDR1 MNHNS, CDR2 SASEGT. The CDR3 totals 15 residues. CDR3 residues: CASTLGAGSYNEQFF. The CDR3 DNA is TGTGCCAGCACTCTCGGGGCGGGCTCCTACAATGAGCAGTTCTTC.

The chain recombines TRBV6-2 or TRBV6-3 with TRBJ1-1; perhaps TRBD1 as D (5 bases). The CDR3 runs to 16 residues. V was clipped by 0 bases and J by 3 bases, with 14 bases between them. CDR1 MNHEY and CDR2 SVGEGT come from the germline V gene. The CDR3 region is CASSYSRRAVDTEAFF. CDR3 sequence (DNA): TGTGCCAGCAGTTACTCGCGCAGGGCGGTGGACACTGAAGCTTTCTTT.